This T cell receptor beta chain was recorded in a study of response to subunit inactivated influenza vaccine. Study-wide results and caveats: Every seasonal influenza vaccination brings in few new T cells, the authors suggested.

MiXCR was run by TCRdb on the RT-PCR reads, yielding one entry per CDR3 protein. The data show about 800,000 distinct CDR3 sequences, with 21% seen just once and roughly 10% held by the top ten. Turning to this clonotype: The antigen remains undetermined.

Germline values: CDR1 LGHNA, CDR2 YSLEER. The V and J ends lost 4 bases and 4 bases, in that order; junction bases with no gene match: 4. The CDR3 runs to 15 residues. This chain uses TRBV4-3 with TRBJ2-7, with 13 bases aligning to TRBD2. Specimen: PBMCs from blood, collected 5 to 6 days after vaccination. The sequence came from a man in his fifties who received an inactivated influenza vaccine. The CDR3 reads CASSLGTSGKYEQYF. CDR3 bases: TGCGCCAGCAGCCTAGGGACTAGCGGGAAGTACGAGCAGTACTTC.